The 20 T cell receptor beta chains below come from one sample, sequenced in a study of T cell responses to AZD1222 COVID-19 vaccine. Sequencing was performed with immunoSEQ multiplex PCR; in TCRdb, only in-frame clones are kept and a portion is missing. The table includes more than 85,000 clones, about 85% detected once. Sequenced here: peripheral blood, sampled on day 0 of AZD1222 vaccination. Every receptor here comes from an adult in good health.

In this sample, this clone is medium-sized. This chain uses TRBV28 with TRBJ1-1, with a weak D call TRBD1 (5 bases). The CDR3 is 12 amino acids. V lost 8 bases and J 0 bases, leaving 7 bases between the germline ends. Germline V CDR1 and CDR2: MDHEN, SYDVKM. The CDR3 spells CASDSLNTEAFF. Written as DNA, the CDR3 is TGTGCCAGCGACAGCCTGAACACTGAAGCTTTCTTT.

CDR3 coding DNA: TGTGCCAGCAGTGACGGCACCTTAAACTATGGCTACACCTTC. Encoded protein: CASSDGTLNYGYTF. The V gene is TRBV6-4, the J gene TRBJ1-2; no definite D call. Germline V CDR1 and CDR2: MRHNA, SNTAGT. The CDR3 is 14 amino acids. Trimming took off 2 bases at V and 2 bases at J, with 9 bases between the two ends.

The CDR3 nucleotides read TGTGCCAGCAAGAGGGAGGCTACCGATACCGGGGAGCTGTTTTTT. Its protein is CASKREATDTGELFF. The gene calls are TRBV28 and TRBJ2-2; tentative D call: TRBD2 (6 bases). V lost 7 bases, J lost 5 bases, and 17 bases lay in between. The germline V gene encodes CDR1 MDHEN and CDR2 SYDVKM. This CDR3 is built from 15 residues.

V gene TRBV7-2 combines with J gene TRBJ1-5, with no clear D. This CDR3 is 18 amino acids long. V was clipped by 2 bases and J by 0 bases, with 17 bases between them. Germline CDR1 SGHTA, CDR2 FQGNSA. CDR3 nucleotides: TGTGCCAGCAGCTTATCCCCAGGACGGATTTATAGCAATCAGCCCCAGCATTTT. Translation gives CASSLSPGRIYSNQPQHF.

This chain uses TRBV19 with TRBJ1-4; no firm D call. The germline V gene has CDR1 LNHDA and CDR2 SQIVND (reference sequence). CDR3 length: 14 amino acids. V lost 5 bases and J lost 2, with 9 bases in between. In nucleotides, the CDR3 is TGTGCCAGTAGTTCTTGGACCACTAATGAAAAACTGTTTTTT. Residues: CASSSWTTNEKLFF.

This chain uses TRBV30 with TRBJ1-1; 7 bases match TRBD1. This CDR3 is 13 amino acids long. The trim removed 3 bases at V and 4 bases at J, leaving 5 bases unmatched. The germline CDR1 and CDR2 sequences are GTSNPN and SVGIG (reference sequence). CDR3 nucleotide sequence: TGTGCCTGGAGCTTACAGGGGCCCACTGAAGCTTTCTTT. Translated: CAWSLQGPTEAFF.

This rearrangement joins TRBV7-8 to TRBJ2-7, with TRBD1 identical over 7 bases. With 1 base clipped from V and 7 bases from J, the junction kept 13 bases outside the gene matches. In germline, CDR1 is SGHVS, CDR2 FQNEAQ. The length of the CDR3 is 16 residues. The CDR3 nucleotides are TGTGCCAGCAGCTTAGGCGGACAGGTTGGGGTATTAGAGCAGTACTTC. It translates to CASSLGGQVGVLEQYF.

The chain has TRBV2 and TRBJ2-1; TRBD2 matches 16 bases. The CDR3 has 17 amino acids. V gave up 4 bases and J gave up 3 bases; unmatched junction bases: 3. Germline CDR1 reads SNHLY; CDR2 reads FYNNEI. CDR3 sequence: CASSGGLAGGFYNEQFF. The CDR3 DNA reads as TGTGCCAGCAGTGGGGGACTAGCGGGAGGGTTCTACAATGAGCAGTTCTTC.

This chain joins TRBV2 and TRBJ2-1; no firm D call. CDR1 and CDR2 from the germline V gene are SNHLY and FYNNEI. The length of the CDR3 is 12 residues. The V end was cut by 5 bases, the J end by 3 bases, with 5 bases between. CDR3 coding DNA: TGTGCCAGCAGTCTAGACTACAATGAGCAGTTCTTC. Residues: CASSLDYNEQFF.

This rearrangement joins TRBV5-4 to TRBJ1-1; D is perhaps TRBD1 (5 bases). CDR3 size: 16 residues. Germline loops: CDR1 SGHNT, CDR2 YYREEE (reference sequence). The V end was cut by 1 base, the J end by 0 bases, with 13 bases between. CDR3 in DNA: TGTGCCAGCAGCTTGTGGGGACGGACGATGAACACTGAAGCTTTCTTT. This translates into CASSLWGRTMNTEAFF.

This clone was observed a few times. The chain combines TRBV27 with TRBJ2-1; D unclear. V was trimmed by 5 bases and J by 9 bases, leaving 17 bases between them. Germline CDR1 reads MNHEY; CDR2 reads SMNVEV (reference sequence). The CDR3 contains 14 residues. Here the CDR3 DNA reads TGTGCCAGCAGTGAAAATTACTATGTCACTGAGCAGTTCTTC. It codes for CASSENYYVTEQFF.

The chain links TRBV10-3 to TRBJ2-3; D may be TRBD2 (6 bases). The V and J ends lost 6 bases and 0 bases respectively, with 13 bases between them. Germline V lookup: CDR1 ENHRY, CDR2 SYGVKD. The CDR3 contains 15 residues. The DNA for the CDR3 is TGTGCCATCAGAGTGCGGGGCGGGAGCACAGATACGCAGTATTTT. Translation gives CAIRVRGGSTDTQYF.

The V and J genes are TRBV6-2 or TRBV6-3 and TRBJ2-6; D is unresolved. The CDR3 runs to 15 residues. CDR1 MNHEY and CDR2 SVGEGT come from the germline V gene. V lost 4 bases and J 2 bases, leaving 9 bases between the germline ends. CDR3 protein: CASSFSTAGANVLTF. CDR3 nucleotide sequence: TGTGCCAGCAGTTTCTCAACAGCTGGGGCCAACGTCCTGACTTTC.

The table lists this clone with a few counts. V is TRBV6-2 or TRBV6-3 and J is TRBJ2-7; D remains unclear. V lost 4 bases to trimming and J lost 6 bases, with 7 bases between them. Germline V gene data show CDR1 as MNHEY and CDR2 as SVGEGT. The CDR3 totals 11 residues. The CDR3 reads CASSWYGEQYF. Here the CDR3 DNA reads TGTGCCAGCAGTTGGTACGGCGAGCAGTACTTC.

The rearrangement uses TRBV7-9 and TRBJ2-2; TRBD1 is a possible D gene (7 bases). V was pared by 5 bases and J by 2 bases, with 15 bases between. CDR1 and CDR2 from the germline V gene are SEHNR and FQNEAQ (reference sequence). The CDR3 contains 16 residues. The CDR3 DNA follows: TGTGCCAGCAGCCGCAGGGGGGTGCCTAACACCGGGGAGCTGTTTTTT. Translation gives CASSRRGVPNTGELFF.

This chain uses TRBV6-5 with TRBJ2-7; TRBD1 matches at 9 bases. With 4 bases clipped from V and 4 bases from J, the junction kept 11 bases outside the gene matches. This CDR3 spans 16 amino acids. Germline V gene sequence: CDR1 MNHEY, CDR2 SVGAGI. Written as DNA, the CDR3 is TGTGCCAGCAGTTGGGGGAGAGGACAGGGGCAGTACGAGCAGTACTTC. Its translation is CASSWGRGQGQYEQYF.

The chain uses TRBV5-4 and TRBJ2-7; D might be TRBD1 or TRBD2, each matching 6 bases. Between the trimmed V and J ends, which lost 1 base and 4 bases, there was a span of 12 bases. CDR1 is SGHNT and CDR2 is YYREEE in the germline V gene (reference sequence). CDR3 length: 14 amino acids. CDR3 in DNA: TGTGCCAGCAGCTTGAAGGGGGGCAGATACGAGCAGTACTTC. Encoded protein: CASSLKGGRYEQYF. The entire variable domain, with the rest obtained from reference TRBV5-4 and TRBJ2-7, is as follows: ETGVTQSPTHLIKTRGQQVTLRCSSQSGHNTVSWYQQALGQGPQFIFQYYREEENGRGNFPPRFSGLQFPNYSSELNVNALELDDSALYLCASSLKGGRYEQYFGPGTRLTVT.

The gene calls are TRBV19 and TRBJ1-5, with 9 bases identical to TRBD1. This CDR3 has 17 residues. Trimming took 5 bases from V and 0 from J; bases not matched to a gene: 8. CDR1 LNHDA and CDR2 SQIVND come from the germline V gene (reference sequence). The CDR3 loop reads CASSVDRGGYSNQPQHF. The CDR3 DNA reads TGTGCCAGTAGTGTGGACAGGGGAGGTTATAGCAATCAGCCCCAGCATTTT.

The rearrangement joins TRBV19 to TRBJ2-7; D gene unclear. Trimming cost V 0 bases and J 2 bases, with 8 bases left between them. CDR1 LNHDA and CDR2 SQIVND come from the germline V gene (reference sequence). The CDR3 length is 14 residues. In nucleotides, the CDR3 is TGTGCCAGTAGTATAGATCGTGGAGCCTACGAGCAGTACTTC. Its translation: CASSIDRGAYEQYF. The full variable domain, completed using reference TRBV19 and TRBJ2-7, is DGGITQSPKYLFRKEGQNVTLSCEQNLNHDAMYWYRQDPGQGLRLIYYSQIVNDFQKGDIAEGYSVSREKKESFPLTVTSAQKNPTAFYLCASSIDRGAYEQYFGPGTRLTVT.

The chain recombines TRBV9 with TRBJ1-4; D not certain. CDR1 and CDR2 from the germline V gene are SGDLS and YYNGEE. This CDR3 has 16 residues. The V end was cut by 2 bases, the J end by 4 bases, with 15 bases between. The CDR3 DNA reads as TGTGCCAGCAGCGTGACTGGAGGAGGATATAATGAAAAACTGTTTTTT. Encoded protein: CASSVTGGGYNEKLFF. Together with reference TRBV9 and TRBJ1-4, the CDR3 gives the full variable domain: DSGVTQTPKHLITATGQRVTLRCSPRSGDLSVYWYQQSLDQGLQFLIQYYNGEERAKGNILERFSAQQFPDLHSELNLSSLELGDSALYFCASSVTGGGYNEKLFFGSGTQLSVL.